This TCR beta chain emerged from a study of regulatory T cells in long-lasting Graves disease. Study-wide points: TRBV28, TRBJ1-2 and TRBJ2-5 were segments that persistent disease favored. Lower TCR diversity characterized persistent Graves' patients relative to newly diagnosed patients.

Noted time point: newly diagnosed GD, antithyroid drugs for less than 3 months. Extracted RNA from PBMCs served as the source of the TCR library. Into tubes containing EDTA, roughly 8.3 milliliters of peripheral blood were drawn. TCR beta libraries were built with iRepertoire HTBI primers and Arm-PCR of CDR3 regions. TCRdb redid the calling of the multiplex PCR reads with MiXCR, one entry per CDR3 protein. The data hold some 460,000 distinct CDR3 sequences, with roughly 15% observed a single time. V was trimmed by 0 bases and J by 4 bases, leaving 8 bases between them. The CDR3 is 14 amino acids. Looked up from germline, CDR1 is SGDLS and CDR2 is YYNGEE. This clonotype has more than one count but fewer than ten. Its matching antigen is unknown. These data were also reused for a study on T cells in Graves' hyperthyroidism and ophthalmopathy.

The TCR was taken from a man aged 35-49 years with Graves disease. Specimen: peripheral blood mononuclear cells (PBMCs), collected at new diagnosis, from a patient treated with antithyroid drugs. This rearrangement joins TRBV9 to TRBJ1-5; D remains unclear. For the CDR3, the DNA is TGTGCCAGCAGCGTAGATTTTGGTAATCAGCCCCAGCATTTT. This codes for CASSVDFGNQPQHF.